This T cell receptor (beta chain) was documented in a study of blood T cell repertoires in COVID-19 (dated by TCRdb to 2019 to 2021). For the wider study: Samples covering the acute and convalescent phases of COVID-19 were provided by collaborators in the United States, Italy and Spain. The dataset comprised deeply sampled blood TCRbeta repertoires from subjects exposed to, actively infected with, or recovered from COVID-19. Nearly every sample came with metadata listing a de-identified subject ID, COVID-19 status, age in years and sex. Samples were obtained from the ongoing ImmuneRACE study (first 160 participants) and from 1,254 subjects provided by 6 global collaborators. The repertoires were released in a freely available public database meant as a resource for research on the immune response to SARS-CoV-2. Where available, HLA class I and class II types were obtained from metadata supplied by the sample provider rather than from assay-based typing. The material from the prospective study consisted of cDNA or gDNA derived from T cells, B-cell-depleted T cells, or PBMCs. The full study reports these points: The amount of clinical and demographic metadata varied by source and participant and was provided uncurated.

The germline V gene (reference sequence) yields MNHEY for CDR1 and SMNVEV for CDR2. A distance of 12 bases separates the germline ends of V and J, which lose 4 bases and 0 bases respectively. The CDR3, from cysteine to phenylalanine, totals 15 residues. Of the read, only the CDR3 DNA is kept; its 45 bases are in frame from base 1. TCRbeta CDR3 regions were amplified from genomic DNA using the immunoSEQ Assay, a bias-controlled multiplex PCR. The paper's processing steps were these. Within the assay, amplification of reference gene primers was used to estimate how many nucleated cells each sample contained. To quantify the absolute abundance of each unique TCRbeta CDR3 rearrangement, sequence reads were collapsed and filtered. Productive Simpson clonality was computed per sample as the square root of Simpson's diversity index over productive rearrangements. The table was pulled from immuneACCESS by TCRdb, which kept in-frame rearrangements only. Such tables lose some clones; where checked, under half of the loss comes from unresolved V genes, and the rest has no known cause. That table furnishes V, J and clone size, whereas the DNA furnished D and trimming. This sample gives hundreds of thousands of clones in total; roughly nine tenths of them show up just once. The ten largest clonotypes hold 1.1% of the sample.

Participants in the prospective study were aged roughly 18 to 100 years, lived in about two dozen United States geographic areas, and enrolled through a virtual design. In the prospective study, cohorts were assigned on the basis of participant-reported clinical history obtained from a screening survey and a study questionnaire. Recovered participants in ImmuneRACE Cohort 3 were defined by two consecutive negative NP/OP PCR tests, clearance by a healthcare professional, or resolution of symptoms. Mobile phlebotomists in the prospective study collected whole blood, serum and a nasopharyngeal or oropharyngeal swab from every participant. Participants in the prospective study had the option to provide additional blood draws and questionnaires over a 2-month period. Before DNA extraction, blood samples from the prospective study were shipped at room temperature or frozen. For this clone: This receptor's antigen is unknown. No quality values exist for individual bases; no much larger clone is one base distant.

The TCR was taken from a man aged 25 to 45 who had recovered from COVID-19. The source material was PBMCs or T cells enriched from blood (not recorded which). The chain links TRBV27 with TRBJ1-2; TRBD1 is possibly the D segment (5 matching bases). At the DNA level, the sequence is TGTGCCAGCAGTTCCGCGGGGCGAGCTAACTATGGCTACACCTTC. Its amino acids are CASSSAGRANYGYTF.